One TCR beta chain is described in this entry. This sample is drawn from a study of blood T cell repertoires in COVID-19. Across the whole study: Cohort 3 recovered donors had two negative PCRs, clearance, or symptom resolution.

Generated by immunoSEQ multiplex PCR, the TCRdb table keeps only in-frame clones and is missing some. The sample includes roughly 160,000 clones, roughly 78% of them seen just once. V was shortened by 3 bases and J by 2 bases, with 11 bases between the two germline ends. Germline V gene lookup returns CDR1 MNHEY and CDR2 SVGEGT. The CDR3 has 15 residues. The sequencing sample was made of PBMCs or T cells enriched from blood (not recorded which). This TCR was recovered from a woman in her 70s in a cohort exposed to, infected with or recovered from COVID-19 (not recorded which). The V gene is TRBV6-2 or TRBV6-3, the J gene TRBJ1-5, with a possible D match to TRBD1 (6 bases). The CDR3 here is CASSYRTVGNQPQHF. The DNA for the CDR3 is TGTGCCAGCAGTTATAGGACAGTCGGCAATCAGCCCCAGCATTTT.